A single sample gave rise to the 11 T cell receptor beta chains below, sequenced in a study of shared clonotypes between healthy human individuals. Generated by immunoSEQ multiplex PCR, the TCRdb table keeps only in-frame clones and is missing some. Of about 730,000 clones listed, around 70% were seen once; the top ten hold around 1.7%. Sequenced material: memory CD4+ T cells sorted from blood. Specified subset: CD45RA-negative fraction. The receptors derive from a woman aged 25 to 39 in good health.

The CDR3 DNA is TGTGCCTGGAGTGAGGGGGAAGAGACCCAGTACTTC. Residues: CAWSEGEETQYF. V usage is TRBV30 and J usage is TRBJ2-5, with D tentatively TRBD1 (6 bases). Per the germline V gene, CDR1 is GTSNPN and CDR2 is SVGIG (reference sequence). Trimming cost V 1 base and J 3 bases, with 6 bases left between them. The CDR3 loop spans 12 amino acids.

This chain links TRBV11-2 with TRBJ2-7; D may match TRBD1 or TRBD2 (5 bases each). Germline V CDR1 and CDR2: SGHAT, FQNNGV. The CDR3 totals 17 residues. Trimming left V 5 bases short and J 2 bases short, with 22 bases between. The CDR3: CASSPVGRGVRAYEQYF. The CDR3 DNA reads TGTGCCAGCAGCCCAGTCGGTCGAGGGGTTCGGGCCTACGAGCAGTACTTC. Combining the CDR3 with reference TRBV11-2 and TRBJ2-7 gives the whole variable domain EAGVAQSPRYKIIEKRQSVAFWCNPISGHATLYWYQQILGQGPKLLIQFQNNGVVDDSQLPKDRFSAERLKGVDSTLKIQPAKLEDSAVYLCASSPVGRGVRAYEQYFGPGTRLTVT.

V gene TRBV15 combines with J gene TRBJ1-1; perhaps TRBD1 as D (6 bases). This CDR3 region has 15 residues. Per germline, CDR1 LNHNV and CDR2 YYDKDF (reference sequence). Between the trimmed V and J ends, which lost 1 base and 10 bases, there was a span of 19 bases. CDR3: CATSRANPGQSGAFF. The CDR3 nucleotides are TGTGCCACCAGCAGAGCCAATCCGGGACAATCAGGAGCTTTCTTT.

The chain recombines TRBV27 with TRBJ2-2; D gene ambiguous. This CDR3 is 12 amino acids long. Trimming removed 6 bases from V and 7 bases from J, with 9 bases in between. CDR1 is MNHEY, CDR2 SMNVEV, per germline (reference sequence). CDR3 residues: CASSLSGGELFF. DNA for the CDR3: TGTGCCAGCAGCCTTTCAGGCGGGGAGCTGTTTTTT.

As concerns this clone: Other DNA sequences of this sample code for an identical CDR3. CDR3 sequence reads: CASSPRSGGYEQYF. In DNA form, the CDR3 reads TGTGCCAGCTCACCAAGGAGTGGTGGGTACGAGCAGTACTTC. V gene TRBV18 combines with J gene TRBJ2-7; D unclear. V shed 2 bases and J shed 4 bases, with 12 bases lying between them. Per germline, CDR1 KGHSH and CDR2 LQKENI. The CDR3 is 14 amino acids.

The V gene is TRBV5-1, the J gene TRBJ1-1; tentative D call: TRBD1 (6 bases). Trimming shortened V by 3 bases and J by 1 base, and 16 bases separated the two germline ends. CDR3 length equals 16 residues. The germline V gene has CDR1 SGHRS and CDR2 YFSETQ. The CDR3 DNA reads as TGCGCCAGCAGCTCCGCAGGGGCGCGGGCGAACACTGAAGCTTTCTTT. Residues: CASSSAGARANTEAFF. Filled out from reference TRBV5-1 and TRBJ1-1, the complete variable domain reads KAGVTQTPRYLIKTRGQQVTLSCSPISGHRSVSWYQQTPGQGLQFLFEYFSETQRNKGNFPGRFSGRQFSNSRSEMNVSTLELGDSALYLCASSSAGARANTEAFFGQGTRLTVV.

Concerning this clone: A much larger clone sits a single nucleotide away, making a read error possible. This CDR3 is also generated by other DNA sequences in the sample. V is TRBV28 and J is TRBJ2-7; D is unclear. V gave up 6 bases and J gave up 4 bases, with 7 bases separating them. CDR3 size: 11 residues. Germline CDR1 reads MDHEN; CDR2 reads SYDVKM. DNA for the CDR3: TGTGCCAGCAGCAGACATTACGAGCAGTACTTC. Translated, it gives CASSRHYEQYF.

The chain has TRBV5-1 and TRBJ2-2; possibly TRBD2 for D (5 bases). V was pared by 5 bases and J by 5 bases, with 19 bases between. The length of the CDR3 is 16 residues. Germline V gene lookup returns CDR1 SGHRS and CDR2 YFSETQ. Here the CDR3 reads CASSWSRISGTGELFF. CDR3 DNA sequence: TGCGCCAGCAGTTGGTCCCGCATCTCGGGAACCGGGGAGCTGTTTTTT.

The rearrangement uses TRBV28 and TRBJ2-5, with a tentative D call TRBD1 (6 bases). V lost 6 bases, J lost 6 bases, and 20 bases lay in between. Looked up from germline, CDR1 is MDHEN and CDR2 is SYDVKM. The CDR3 totals 15 residues. The CDR3 protein is CASSPHDRLGKTQYF. The CDR3 nucleotides are TGTGCCAGCAGCCCCCACGACAGGCTGGGGAAGACCCAGTACTTC.

The rearrangement links TRBV6-1 to TRBJ2-4; 9 bases fit TRBD1. Losses at the gene ends were 10 bases for V and 5 bases for J; bases not matched to a gene: 9. Looked up from germline, CDR1 is MNHNS and CDR2 is SASEGT. The CDR3 contains 14 residues. This chain's CDR3 is CATGQGRGQNIQYF. The CDR3 nucleotides are TGTGCCACCGGACAGGGGAGAGGACAAAACATTCAGTACTTC.

This sequence joins TRBV19 and TRBJ2-7; TRBD2 matches at 10 bases. CDR3 length equals 18 residues. The V gene end was trimmed by 6 bases and the J gene end by 9 bases; junction bases not matched to a gene: 23. CDR1 is LNHDA, CDR2 SQIVND, per germline (reference sequence). CDR3 sequence: CASSVTEGGAGGPLVQYF. CDR3 bases: TGTGCCAGTAGCGTCACTGAGGGGGGAGCGGGAGGGCCTTTAGTGCAGTACTTC.